The 27 T cell receptor beta chains given below trace back to one sample, sequenced in a study of blood T cell repertoires in COVID-19. The assay was immunoSEQ multiplex PCR, and TCRdb's table has in-frame clones only and misses some. The sample carries over 100,000 clones, more than 75% recorded once. The sample taken for sequencing was peripheral blood. These TCRs come from a man aged 45 to 65 with active or convalescent COVID-19.

This clone was seen a single time. The V and J genes are TRBV29-1 and TRBJ1-1; 12 bases match TRBD1. V was clipped by 6 bases and J by 4 bases; unmatched bases: 6. CDR3 size: 14 residues. Germline V CDR1 and CDR2: SQVTM, ANQGSEA. This CDR3 reads CSVGTGGWSTEAFF. The CDR3 bases are TGCAGCGTGGGGACAGGGGGCTGGAGCACTGAAGCTTTCTTT.

The rearrangement joins TRBV19 to TRBJ2-4, with 8 bases fitting TRBD1. Trimming took 4 bases from V and 8 from J; bases not matched to a gene: 7. CDR3 size: 14 residues. Germline CDR1 is LNHDA and CDR2 is SQIVND (reference sequence). CDR3 in DNA: TGTGCCAGTAGTAGCAGGACAGGGCTCTACATTCAGTACTTC. Its translation: CASSSRTGLYIQYF. Full variable domain (outside the CDR3, taken from reference TRBV19 and TRBJ2-4): DGGITQSPKYLFRKEGQNVTLSCEQNLNHDAMYWYRQDPGQGLRLIYYSQIVNDFQKGDIAEGYSVSREKKESFPLTVTSAQKNPTAFYLCASSSRTGLYIQYFGAGTRLSVL.

The chain joins TRBV3-1 (or the pseudogene TRBV3-2) to TRBJ2-5; 10 bases fit TRBD2. Germline CDR1 and CDR2: LGHDT and YNNKEL (reference sequence). The CDR3 covers 18 residues. J was trimmed by 3 bases and V by 1 base; bases with no gene match: 11. CDR3 region: CASSQALAGEAGKETQYF. In DNA, the CDR3 is TGTGCCAGCAGCCAAGCGCTAGCGGGGGAGGCTGGAAAAGAGACCCAGTACTTC.

The chain employs TRBV6-4 and TRBJ1-3; D is perhaps TRBD1 (5 bases). Trimming stripped 0 bases from V and 4 bases from J, with 13 bases between. The CDR3 sequence is 16 residues long. The V gene's germline CDR1 is MRHNA and CDR2 SNTAGT. The CDR3 region has the DNA TGTGCCAGCAGTGACTCCTTGAGGCGGACAGGAAACACCATATATTTT. This translates into CASSDSLRRTGNTIYF.

V and J are TRBV15 and TRBJ2-1; 7 positions match TRBD1. The V segment lost 5 bases and the J segment 4 bases; nucleotides outside the gene matches: 8. The CDR3 consists of 15 residues. Germline CDR1 and CDR2: LNHNV and YYDKDF (reference sequence). The CDR3 bases are TGTGCCACCAGCGGACGACAGGGAACTTACAATGAGCAGTTCTTC. Its protein is CATSGRQGTYNEQFF.

This clone showed up just a few times. The rearrangement joins TRBV6-2 or TRBV6-3 to TRBJ1-1; D unresolved. The CDR3 runs 13 residues. The germline V gene encodes CDR1 MNHEY and CDR2 SVGEGT. V dropped 2 bases and J dropped 5 bases, with 9 bases sitting between them. CDR3 residues: CASSYEGRTEAFF. The CDR3 DNA reads TGTGCCAGCAGTTACGAAGGGAGAACTGAAGCTTTCTTT.

The rearrangement joins TRBV6-5 to TRBJ2-6, with D perhaps TRBD2 (5 bases). Germline CDR1 and CDR2: MNHEY and SVGAGI. The V end was cut by 0 bases, the J end by 2 bases, with 8 bases between. This CDR3 region has 16 residues. CDR3 bases: TGTGCCAGCAGTTACTCGACGGGAACTGGGGCCAACGTCCTGACTTTC. Its protein product is CASSYSTGTGANVLTF.

This chain joins TRBV5-4 and TRBJ2-1, with 11 bases identical to TRBD1. Germline CDR1 SGHNT, CDR2 YYREEE (reference sequence). The V segment lost 3 bases and the J segment 1 base; nucleotides outside the gene matches: 0. The CDR3 runs 15 residues. CDR3 nucleotides: TGTGCCAGCAGCTGGGACAGGGGGTCCTACAATGAGCAGTTCTTC. It is translated as CASSWDRGSYNEQFF. The variable domain in full, completed from reference TRBV5-4 and TRBJ2-1, reads ETGVTQSPTHLIKTRGQQVTLRCSSQSGHNTVSWYQQALGQGPQFIFQYYREEENGRGNFPPRFSGLQFPNYSSELNVNALELDDSALYLCASSWDRGSYNEQFFGPGTRLTVL.

The chain uses TRBV19 and TRBJ1-5; D unclear. The CDR3 is 15 residues long. Germline V gene data show CDR1 as LNHDA and CDR2 as SQIVND (reference sequence). V gave up 7 bases and J gave up 4 bases, with 17 bases separating them. The CDR3 bases are TGTGCCAGTAATTGGGGAGGCAGGCAGAATCAGCCCCAGCATTTT. Translation gives CASNWGGRQNQPQHF.

The rearrangement joins TRBV2 to TRBJ2-3; D is undetermined. V lost 7 bases to trimming and J lost 3 bases, with 11 bases between them. The CDR3 runs 13 residues. Per the germline V gene, CDR1 is SNHLY and CDR2 is FYNNEI. The CDR3 nucleotides read TGTGCCAGCACTAAAGAAATGACAGATACGCAGTATTTT. Translating gives CASTKEMTDTQYF.

CDR3 residues: CASSLTDRGHGEQFF. The CDR3 DNA reads as TGTGCCAGCAGTCTCACGGACAGGGGGCATGGTGAGCAGTTCTTC. The V call is TRBV6-5, the J call TRBJ2-1, with TRBD1 identical over 11 bases. This CDR3 is 15 amino acids long. Looked up from germline, CDR1 is MNHEY and CDR2 is SVGAGI. The V gene end was trimmed by 5 bases and the J gene end by 9 bases; junction bases not matched to a gene: 9.

V gene TRBV19 combines with J gene TRBJ2-4; maybe TRBD1 (6 bases). The germline V and J ends were trimmed by 3 bases and 4 bases, with 19 bases remaining between them. The CDR3 length is 17 residues. CDR1 LNHDA and CDR2 SQIVND come from the germline V gene (reference sequence). The CDR3 here is CASSIFGQSRPKNIQYF. CDR3 in DNA: TGTGCCAGTAGTATTTTTGGACAGTCCCGCCCGAAAAACATTCAGTACTTC.

The chain carries TRBV7-2 and TRBJ2-7; D is undetermined. Between the trimmed V and J ends, which lost 1 base and 4 bases, there was a span of 2 bases. The CDR3 is 11 residues long. Germline CDR1 reads SGHTA; CDR2 reads FQGNSA. The CDR3 spells CASSLVYEQYF. The CDR3 nucleotides read TGTGCCAGCAGCTTAGTATACGAGCAGTACTTC.

This clone has only a few counts. CDR3 in amino acids: CASSLLSSTDTQYF. The DNA for the CDR3 is TGTGCCAGCAGTCTCCTTTCTAGCACAGATACGCAGTATTTT. This chain uses TRBV2 with TRBJ2-3; D is unclear. The V gene's germline CDR1 is SNHLY and CDR2 FYNNEI. V lost 5 bases, J lost 0 bases, and 9 bases lay in between. The CDR3 is 14 amino acids.

The chain joins TRBV5-4 to TRBJ2-7, with 8 nucleotides matching TRBD2. CDR3 length: 15 amino acids. The V gene's germline CDR1 is SGHNT and CDR2 YYREEE (reference sequence). V trimming: 0 bases; J trimming: 6 bases; junction bases outside the gene matches: 8. The chain's CDR3 is CASSLGGTRGGEQYV. CDR3 DNA: TGTGCCAGCAGCTTGGGAGGGACTAGGGGTGGCGAGCAGTACGTC.

This chain joins TRBV3-1 (or the pseudogene TRBV3-2) and TRBJ2-5; the D is unclear. Germline values: CDR1 LGHDT, CDR2 YNNKEL (reference sequence). The CDR3 sequence is 13 residues long. V dropped 2 bases and J dropped 2 bases, with 6 bases sitting between them. The CDR3, as DNA: TGTGCCAGCAGCCAACCAGGACAAGAGACCCAGTACTTC. Translated: CASSQPGQETQYF.

This sequence joins TRBV5-1 and TRBJ2-2; D unclear. The germline V gene has CDR1 SGHRS and CDR2 YFSETQ. Between the trimmed V and J ends, which lost 2 bases and 6 bases, there was a span of 11 bases. The CDR3 consists of 14 residues. The CDR3 coding sequence is TGCGCCAGCAGCTTCGGTCAGGTTGCCGGGGAGCTGTTTTTT. Encoded protein: CASSFGQVAGELFF.

The V gene is TRBV23-1, the J gene TRBJ1-5; possible D gene TRBD1, 5 bases. TRBV23-1 counts as an open reading frame of uncertain function. Trimming removed 4 bases from V and 4 bases from J, with 26 bases in between. The CDR3 contains 19 residues. The CDR3 loop is CASSLTAERGLVGNQPQHF. The CDR3 DNA sequence: TGCGCCAGCAGTCTGACAGCCGAGCGCGGTCTTGTAGGGAATCAGCCCCAGCATTTT.

The rearrangement uses TRBV24-1 and TRBJ2-5, with D possibly being TRBD2 (5 bases). The CDR3 covers 13 residues. From germline, CDR1 is KGHDR and CDR2 SFDVKD. V lost 9 bases to trimming and J lost 3 bases, with 13 bases between them. CDR3 DNA sequence: TGTGCCACCGCCGGCGGACTGAAAGAGACCCAGTACTTC. Amino acid sequence: CATAGGLKETQYF.

J is TRBJ2-5 and V is TRBV10-3, with D perhaps TRBD2 (6 bases). The germline V and J ends were trimmed by 3 bases and 1 base, with 12 bases remaining between them. Germline loops: CDR1 ENHRY, CDR2 SYGVKD. CDR3 length: 15 residues. CDR3 residues: CAISDSKGLQETQYF. CDR3 sequence (DNA): TGTGCCATCAGTGACTCTAAGGGACTCCAAGAGACCCAGTACTTC.

This clone has just one count. The chain has TRBV3-1 (or the pseudogene TRBV3-2) and TRBJ1-5, with 7 bases matching TRBD1. Germline values: CDR1 LGHDT, CDR2 YNNKEL (reference sequence). CDR3 length equals 15 residues. V was pared by 0 bases and J by 7 bases, with 6 bases of the junction left unmatched. DNA of the CDR3: TGTGCCAGCAGCCAAGACACAGGGGCAGGGCAGCCCCAGCATTTT. This gives the protein CASSQDTGAGQPQHF.

This CDR3 reads CASSLSSDTQYF. The CDR3 nucleotides read TGTGCCAGCAGCCTTAGTTCAGATACGCAGTATTTT. J is TRBJ2-3 and V is TRBV28; unclear D gene. The ends were cut back, 6 bases at V and 4 bases at J, with 8 bases in the middle. Germline CDR1 is MDHEN and CDR2 is SYDVKM. CDR3 size: 12 residues. Variable domain in full (rest from reference TRBV28 and TRBJ2-3): DVKVTQSSRYLVKRTGEKVFLECVQDMDHENMFWYRQDPGLGLRLIYFSYDVKMKEKGDIPEGYSVSREKKERFSLILESASTNQTSMYLCASSLSSDTQYFGPGTRLTVL.

This chain uses TRBV27 with TRBJ2-3, with 9 bases fitting TRBD2. The CDR3 covers 16 residues. Germline V gene sequence: CDR1 MNHEY, CDR2 SMNVEV (reference sequence). J lost 3 bases, V lost 6 bases, and 10 bases had no gene match. In nucleotides, the CDR3 is TGTGCCAGCAGGCCTCGATATGCGGGGGGGACAGATACGCAGTATTTT. This sequence encodes CASRPRYAGGTDTQYF.

The V and J genes are TRBV10-3 and TRBJ1-3; D may be TRBD1 (6 bases). Per germline, CDR1 ENHRY and CDR2 SYGVKD. The CDR3 contains 16 residues. The ends were cut back, 4 bases at V and 0 bases at J, with 13 bases in the middle. CDR3 sequence: CAISGRGGSSGNTIYF. Here the CDR3 DNA reads TGTGCCATCAGTGGCCGGGGGGGCTCCTCTGGAAACACCATATATTTT.

The chain employs TRBV11-2 and TRBJ1-4; 9 bases match TRBD1. J was trimmed by 7 bases and V by 1 base; bases with no gene match: 1. CDR3 length equals 14 residues. Germline V gene sequence: CDR1 SGHAT, CDR2 FQNNGV. CDR3 loop: CASSLGTGVEKLFF. The CDR3 DNA reads TGTGCCAGCAGCTTAGGGACAGGGGTTGAAAAACTGTTTTTT.

This clone showed up just once. This CDR3 is CASSSQAVISTDTQYF. The CDR3 DNA sequence: TGTGCCAGCAGCTCCCAGGCAGTAATTAGCACAGATACGCAGTATTTT. V usage is TRBV14 and J usage is TRBJ2-3; no reliable D call. This CDR3 region has 16 residues. Trimming removed 5 bases from V and 0 bases from J, with 15 bases in between. The germline V gene has CDR1 SGHDN and CDR2 FVKESK.

The rearrangement links TRBV30 to TRBJ2-3, with D tentatively TRBD2 (5 bases). The CDR3 spans 14 residues. Trimming removed 0 bases from V and 2 bases from J, with 9 bases in between. From germline, CDR1 is GTSNPN and CDR2 SVGIG (reference sequence). The CDR3: CAWSVGADTDTQYF. The CDR3 bases are TGTGCCTGGAGTGTTGGAGCGGACACAGATACGCAGTATTTT.